The 10 T cell receptor beta chains listed next were all sequenced from one sample in a study of post-analysis software for immune sequencing data (dated by TCRdb to about 2015). The antigens these receptors bind are not known. Receptor libraries were prepared by PCR. The instrument given in TCRdb is Illumina HiSeq 2500. To reduce PCR and sequencing biases, unique molecular identifiers were incorporated into the TCR beta cDNA libraries. Through fastp at Q25 and MiXCR, TCRdb rebuilt clones from the public reads, retaining in-frame beta chains. Rows are unified per CDR3 protein, each entry keeping the most common DNA and genes. This sample holds 380,000 or so distinct CDR3 sequences; about a third were observed only once. The top ten clonotypes cover about an eighth of the sample. What the study reported, not specific to this receptor: Significantly higher frequencies in patients than in controls were found for a few TRBV segments, including TRBV5-6, TRBV5-1 and TRBV20-1.

Sequencing used blood. Every receptor here comes from a girl between 10 and 17 years old with multiple sclerosis.

This clonotype was detected only a few times. V usage is TRBV5-1 and J usage is TRBJ2-3, with TRBD2 matching over 9 bases. CDR3 size: 16 residues. The ends lost 4 bases at V and 2 bases at J; junction bases unmatched: 8. The germline V gene has CDR1 SGHRS and CDR2 YFSETQ. CDR3 residues: CASSKRGATFTDTQYF. The CDR3 DNA follows: TGCGCCAGCAGCAAGCGGGGGGCGACCTTCACAGATACGCAGTATTTT. The whole variable domain, remainder taken from reference TRBV5-1 and TRBJ2-3, is KAGVTQTPRYLIKTRGQQVTLSCSPISGHRSVSWYQQTPGQGLQFLFEYFSETQRNKGNFPGRFSGRQFSNSRSEMNVSTLELGDSALYLCASSKRGATFTDTQYFGPGTRLTVL.

Comments on this clonotype: The junction shows a germline mismatch at one end, possibly a read error. V and J are TRBV27 and TRBJ1-4, with D tentatively TRBD1 (6 bases). The CDR3 runs 14 residues. Germline CDR1 MNHEY, CDR2 SMNVEV (reference sequence). CDR3 coding DNA: TGTGCCAGCAGTTTTCTGGGGGCTAATGAAAAACGGTTTTTT. As protein: CASSFLGANEKRFF.

The genes are TRBV20-1 and TRBJ2-1, with 11 bases lining up with TRBD2. The CDR3 covers 16 residues. The V gene end was trimmed by 3 bases and the J gene end by 9 bases; junction bases not matched to a gene: 13. Germline V CDR1 and CDR2: DFQATT, SNEGSKA (reference sequence). The CDR3 here is CSARGLLAGGLGEQFF. CDR3 nucleotide sequence: TGCAGTGCTAGGGGCCTCCTAGCGGGGGGCCTCGGTGAGCAGTTCTTC.

This clonotype has a handful of counts. The chain carries TRBV12-3 or TRBV12-4 and TRBJ1-2; D call uncertain. The germline V and J ends were trimmed by 6 bases and 7 bases, with 12 bases remaining between them. This CDR3 spans 12 amino acids. The CDR3 DNA reads TGTGCCAGCAGACGGGCGGCGGGTGGCTACACCTTC. Translating gives CASRRAAGGYTF.

The chain recombines TRBV4-1 with TRBJ1-4, with TRBD1 identical over 7 bases. Looked up from germline, CDR1 is MGHRA and CDR2 is YSYEKL. The CDR3 is 17 amino acids. The V and J ends lost 3 bases and 7 bases, in that order; junction bases with no gene match: 14. The CDR3 loop reads CASSQGTARGLGEKLFF. The DNA of the CDR3 is TGCGCCAGCAGCCAGGGGACAGCAAGGGGCCTAGGTGAAAAACTGTTTTTT.

In the case of this clonotype: The junction departs from germline at one end; a sequencing error may be responsible. This chain connects TRBV5-6 to TRBJ2-7; 7 bases align to TRBD2. The CDR3 spans 14 residues. CDR1 is SGHDT, CDR2 YYEEEE, per germline. CDR3 residues: CASRVAGLSYQQYF. The CDR3 bases are TGTGCCAGCAGGGTAGCGGGTCTCTCCTACCAGCAGTACTTC.

This sequence joins TRBV14 and TRBJ2-5; no firm D call. Germline V gene sequence: CDR1 SGHDN, CDR2 FVKESK. The CDR3 sequence is 15 residues long. V lost 4 bases and J lost 1, with 13 bases in between. This chain's CDR3 is CASSRALDLQETQYF. The DNA for the CDR3 is TGTGCCAGCAGCCGAGCCCTGGACCTCCAAGAGACCCAGTACTTC.

This chain uses TRBV10-3 with TRBJ1-5; 8 bases fit TRBD1. Trimming took 4 bases from V and 7 from J; bases not matched to a gene: 9. Germline CDR1 is ENHRY and CDR2 is SYGVKD. CDR3 length: 15 residues. The CDR3 sequence: CAISAKDREVQPQHF. CDR3 DNA sequence: TGTGCCATCAGTGCTAAGGACAGGGAAGTACAGCCCCAGCATTTT.

Many counts were recorded for this clonotype. This rearrangement joins TRBV15 to TRBJ2-7, with TRBD1 identical over 9 bases. The CDR3 covers 17 residues. The ends lost 1 base at V and 4 bases at J; junction bases unmatched: 11. Germline lookup yields CDR1 LNHNV and CDR2 YYDKDF (reference sequence). The CDR3 loop reads CATSRAPGTGSRYEQYF. The CDR3 coding sequence is TGTGCCACCAGCAGAGCTCCCGGGACAGGGTCTAGATACGAGCAGTACTTC.

This chain links TRBV7-8 with TRBJ1-1; D is unclear. This CDR3 spans 15 amino acids. The germline CDR1 and CDR2 sequences are SGHVS and FQNEAQ. Trimming took off 5 bases at V and 1 base at J, with 14 bases between the two ends. CDR3: CASSAPGRKNTEAFF. The CDR3, as DNA: TGTGCCAGCAGCGCCCCGGGCCGTAAGAACACTGAAGCTTTCTTT.